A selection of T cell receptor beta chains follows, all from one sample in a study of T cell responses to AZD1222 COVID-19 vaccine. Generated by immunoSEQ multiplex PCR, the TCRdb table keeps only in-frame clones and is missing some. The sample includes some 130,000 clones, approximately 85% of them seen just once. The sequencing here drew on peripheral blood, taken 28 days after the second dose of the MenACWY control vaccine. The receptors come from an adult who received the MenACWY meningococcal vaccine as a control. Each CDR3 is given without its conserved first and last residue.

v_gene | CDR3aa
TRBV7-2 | ASSLGTGADYGYT
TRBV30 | ACDTDSPYGYT
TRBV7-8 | ASSLRRDSGQPQH
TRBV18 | ASSPIQAGGSQETQY
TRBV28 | ASSLRQTVEF
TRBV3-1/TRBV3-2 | ASSLVMGAEAF
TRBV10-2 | ASSPRTPTVVSPLH
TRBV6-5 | ASSYSNEGTPLH
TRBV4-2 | ASSPIKAPYEQY
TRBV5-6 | ASSASRDRGLNTEAF
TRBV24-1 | ATSSGTGGTEPQH
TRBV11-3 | ASSLALSRGRETQY
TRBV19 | ASSAGARGQPQH
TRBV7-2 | ASSRDRITNIQY
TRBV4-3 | ASSQGTGEPYGYT
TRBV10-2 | ASSESTVSPLH
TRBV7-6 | ASSLEGQGRNTQY
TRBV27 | ASSIVWGALGEKLF
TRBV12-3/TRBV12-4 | ASGSIGELF
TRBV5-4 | ASSRGQVYGYT
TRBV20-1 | SGQPQH
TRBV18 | ASSPLAYYEQY
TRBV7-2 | ASSVREGETQY
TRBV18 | ASSPAGQGPLGDEKLF
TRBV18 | ASSPRRVTGDSGANVLT
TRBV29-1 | SVEETQY
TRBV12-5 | ASGFNTEAF
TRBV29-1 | SVKVDGREDSPLH
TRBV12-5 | ASGPIKAGGPYNEQF
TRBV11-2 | ASSPTLAYEQY
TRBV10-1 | ASTKTSSGELF
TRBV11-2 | ASSPLTGVYQETQY
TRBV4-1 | ASSRTQGAGSSNEKLF
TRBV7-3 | ASSYDSNYGYT
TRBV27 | ASSLDRATDTQY
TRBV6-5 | ASSLRVSGNSPLH
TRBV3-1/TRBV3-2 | ASSQNPNPSRAF
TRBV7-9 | ASSFQDRGPPTNEKLF
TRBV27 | ASRGHGNEKLF
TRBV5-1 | ASSLGLTGGGNTIY
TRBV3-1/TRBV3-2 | ATQMPERGNEQF
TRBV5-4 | ASSLNVVGGELF
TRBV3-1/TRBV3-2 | ASSFRTGRINTEAF
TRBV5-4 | ASSLDFGGEAF
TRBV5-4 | ASSPDVGELF
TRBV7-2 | ASSSTKGPTYNEQF
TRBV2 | ASSFDRPGELF
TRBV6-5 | ASSRDRLNTEAF